Below are 4 T cell receptor beta chains sequenced from a single sample in a study of OX40 agonist ivuxolimab in advanced cancers. Library preparation employed the immunoSEQ multiplex PCR assay. The table was pulled from immuneACCESS by TCRdb, which kept in-frame rearrangements only. Such tables lose some clones; where checked, under half of the loss comes from unresolved V genes, and the rest has no known cause. A total of 65,000 to 90,000 clones appear in this sample, roughly 84% of them only once. Of the sample, 2.5% to 3% is held by the ten largest clones. The sequencing used CD4+ or CD8+ T cells sorted from blood, collected in a trial of the OX40 agonist ivuxolimab. The receptors were gathered from an adult with an advanced solid tumor such as melanoma, head and neck, liver or kidney cancer.

The J gene is TRBJ2-3, the V gene TRBV6-6; D unresolved. This CDR3 is 13 amino acids long. Per germline, CDR1 MNHNY and CDR2 SVGAGI (reference sequence). V was trimmed by 7 bases and J by 5 bases, leaving 13 bases between them. The CDR3 DNA reads TGTGCCAGCATTCCCCTCCCCGGAGATACGCAGTATTTT. It is translated as CASIPLPGDTQYF.

As DNA, the CDR3 is TGCGCCAGCAGCTTGGATACGGGAGTGGCTATAAACACCATATATTTT. The encoded protein is CASSLDTGVAINTIYF. This sequence joins TRBV5-1 and TRBJ1-3; unclear D gene. The CDR3 has 16 residues. Trimming took off 0 bases at V and 6 bases at J, with 16 bases between the two ends. The V gene's germline CDR1 is SGHRS and CDR2 YFSETQ.

The rearrangement links TRBV12-5 to TRBJ2-5, with 7 nucleotides matching TRBD1. TRBJ2-7 explains the end of the DNA better; the J call may be wrong. This CDR3 spans 14 amino acids. The germline V gene encodes CDR1 LGHNT and CDR2 FRNRAP. CDR3: CASGLEQGPYEQYF. CDR3 bases: TGTGCTAGTGGTTTGGAACAGGGGCCCTACGAGCAGTACTTC.

The sample holds one count of this clone. In DNA form, the CDR3 reads TGCGCCAGCAGCCAAGGGTCTAGCCCGAACTATGGCTACACCTTC. Protein sequence: CASSQGSSPNYGYTF. The chain couples TRBV4-3 to TRBJ1-2, with D unresolved. V lost 1 base, J lost 2 bases, and 11 bases lay in between. This CDR3 region has 15 residues. In germline, CDR1 is LGHNA, CDR2 YSLEER.